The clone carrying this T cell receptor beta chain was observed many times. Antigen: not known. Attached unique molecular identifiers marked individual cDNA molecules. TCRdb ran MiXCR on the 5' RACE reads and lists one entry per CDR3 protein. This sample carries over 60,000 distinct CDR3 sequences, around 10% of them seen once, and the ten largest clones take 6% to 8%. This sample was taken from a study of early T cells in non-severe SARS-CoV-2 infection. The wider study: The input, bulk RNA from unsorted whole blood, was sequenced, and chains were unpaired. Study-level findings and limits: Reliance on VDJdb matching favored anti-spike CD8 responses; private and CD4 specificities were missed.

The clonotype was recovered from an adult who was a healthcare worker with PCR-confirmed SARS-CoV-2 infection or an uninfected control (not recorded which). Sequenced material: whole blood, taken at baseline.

The CDR3: CASSLEGTTYGYTF. DNA of the CDR3: TGTGCCAGCAGCTTAGAAGGGACAACCTATGGCTACACCTTC. J is TRBJ1-2 and V is TRBV7-2; weak D call: TRBD1 (6 bases). The CDR3 sequence is 14 residues long. Trimming stripped 1 base from V and 4 bases from J, with 10 bases between. Germline lookup yields CDR1 SGHTA and CDR2 FQGNSA.